This TCR beta chain was sequenced for a study of control samples from healthy donors and cancer patients. The CDR3 spans 14 residues. V was shortened by 1 base and J by 2 bases, with 9 bases between the two germline ends. Germline assignment: CDR1 SGHAT and CDR2 FQDESV (reference sequence). Clones were sequenced by immunoSEQ multiplex PCR, and TCRdb holds only the in-frame ones, with some missing. The sample yields 100,000 to 150,000 clones, around nine tenths seen once. This chain connects TRBV11-1 to TRBJ2-7, with D possibly TRBD2 on 6 matching bases. The origin of this receptor is a man aged 18 to 29 in good health. The specimen sequenced was blood. This CDR3 is CASSLVGGAYEQYF. Here the CDR3 DNA reads TGTGCCAGCAGCTTAGTTGGCGGGGCCTACGAGCAGTACTTC.